The 5 T cell receptor beta chains reported below all come from one sample, sequenced in a study of OX40 agonist ivuxolimab in advanced cancers. The library came from the immunoSEQ multiplex PCR assay. The immuneACCESS repertoire file appears here via TCRdb, limited to in-frame rearrangements. These files lack a portion of the clones; in checked studies, under half of the deficit traces to unresolved V genes, and the cause of the others is not known. Recorded for this sample are around 70,000 clones; approximately 82% of them occurred a single time. The leading ten clones occupy roughly 1.2% of the sample. This material consisted of CD4+ or CD8+ T cells sorted from blood, taken in a trial of the OX40 agonist ivuxolimab. These receptors were obtained from an adult with an advanced solid tumor such as melanoma, head and neck, liver or kidney cancer.

In this sample, this clone turned up a few times. J is TRBJ2-2 and V is TRBV12-5; no clear D gene. The CDR3 totals 13 residues. V dropped 1 base and J dropped 3 bases, with 3 bases sitting between them. CDR1 is LGHNT, CDR2 FRNRAP, per germline. The CDR3 reads CASGLGHTGELFF. DNA for the CDR3: TGTGCTAGTGGTTTGGGACACACCGGGGAGCTGTTTTTT.

This chain uses TRBV25-1 with TRBJ1-3; 9 nucleotides match TRBD1. The V gene's germline CDR1 is MGHDK and CDR2 SYGVNS. J was trimmed by 0 bases and V by 6 bases; bases with no gene match: 12. This CDR3 spans 18 amino acids. For the CDR3, the DNA is TGTGCCAGCAGCCCCCCCTCTGACAGGGGGGCCTCTGGAAACACCATATATTTT. The encoded protein is CASSPPSDRGASGNTIYF.

V is TRBV6-1 and J is TRBJ1-5, with D maybe TRBD1 (5 bases). The CDR3 loop spans 15 amino acids. Trimming removed 7 bases from V and 6 bases from J, with 19 bases in between. Germline values: CDR1 MNHNS, CDR2 SASEGT. CDR3 sequence: CASIPRAGLGQPQHF. CDR3 coding DNA: TGTGCCAGCATTCCTAGGGCAGGGCTGGGTCAGCCCCAGCATTTT.

The chain combines TRBV11-2 with TRBJ1-5, with unresolved D. CDR1 and CDR2 (germline): SGHAT, FQNNGV. This CDR3 region has 13 residues. Trimming stripped 5 bases from V and 4 bases from J, with 9 bases between. The CDR3 region is CASSLLVNQPQHF. For the CDR3, the DNA is TGTGCCAGCAGCCTCCTCGTTAATCAGCCCCAGCATTTT.

As DNA, the CDR3 is TGTGCCAGCAGCCAAGGGACAGGGCTTGGCTACGAGCAGTACTTC. Protein product: CASSQGTGLGYEQYF. The rearrangement uses TRBV4-2 and TRBJ2-5, with 8 bases lining up with TRBD1. The J call may not be correct, given that the DNA end is closer to TRBJ2-7. Germline CDR1 LGHNA, CDR2 YNFKEQ. The CDR3 has 15 residues.